This TCR beta chain was found in a study of T cell responses to AZD1222 COVID-19 vaccine. Remarks on this clone: Its antigen is unknown.

Study results and caveats: Baseline seropositives among AZD1222 recipients totaled only five or six. At 160-218 and 743-854, vaccine-associated CD4 TCRs were dominant, and they spanned spike. Only after the peak T cell response were repertoires sampled.

Sequencing used immunoSEQ multiplex PCR; TCRdb keeps in-frame clones, though not all of them. The sample records about 110,000 clones, 87% being singletons. The origin of this receptor is an adult in good health. The sequenced sample was peripheral blood, obtained on day 0 of AZD1222 vaccination.

In nucleotides, the CDR3 is TGTGCCAGCAGTGTGGGCAGGGAAGGAAATGGCTACACCTTC. As protein: CASSVGREGNGYTF. The chain has TRBV2 and TRBJ1-2; TRBD1 is a possible D gene (5 bases). Germline V gene lookup returns CDR1 SNHLY and CDR2 FYNNEI. This CDR3 comprises 14 residues. The ends were cut back, 4 bases at V and 6 bases at J, with 15 bases in the middle.